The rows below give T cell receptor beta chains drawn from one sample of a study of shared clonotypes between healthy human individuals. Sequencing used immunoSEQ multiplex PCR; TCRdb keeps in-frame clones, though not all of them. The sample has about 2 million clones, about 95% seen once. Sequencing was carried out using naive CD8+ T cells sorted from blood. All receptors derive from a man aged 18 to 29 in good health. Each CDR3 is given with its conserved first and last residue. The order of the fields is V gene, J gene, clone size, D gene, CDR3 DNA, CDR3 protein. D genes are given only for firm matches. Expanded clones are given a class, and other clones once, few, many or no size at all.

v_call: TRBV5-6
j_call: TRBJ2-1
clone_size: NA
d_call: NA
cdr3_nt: TGTGCCAGCAGCTTGGTCTATCCTTATGAGCAGTTCTTC
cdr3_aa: CASSLVYPYEQFF

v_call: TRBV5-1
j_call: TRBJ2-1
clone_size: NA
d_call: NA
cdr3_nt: TGCGCCAGCAGCTTGAGAGAGTTTCCAAGCTCCTACAATGAGCAGTTCTTC
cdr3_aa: CASSLREFPSSYNEQFF

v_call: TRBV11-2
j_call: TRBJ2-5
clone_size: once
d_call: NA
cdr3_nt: TGTGCCAGCAGCTTAACGTCCGGGATGGAGACCCAGTACTTC
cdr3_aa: CASSLTSGMETQYF

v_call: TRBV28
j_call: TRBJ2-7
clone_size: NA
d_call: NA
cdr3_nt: TGTGCCAGCAGGGGTGTAATGGCCGCGCCTGGCTACGAGCAGTACTTC
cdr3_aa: CASRGVMAAPGYEQYF

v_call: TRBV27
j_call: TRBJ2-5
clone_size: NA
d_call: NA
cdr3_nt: TGTGCCAGCAGTTTAGGGGATTTGGGTCAAGAGACCCAGTACTTC
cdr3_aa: CASSLGDLGQETQYF

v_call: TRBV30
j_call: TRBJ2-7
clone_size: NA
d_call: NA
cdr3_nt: TGTGCCTGGAGTTCAGGGAACGAGCAGTACTTC
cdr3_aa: CAWSSGNEQYF

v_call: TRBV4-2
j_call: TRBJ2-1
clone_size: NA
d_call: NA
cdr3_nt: TGTGCCAGCAGCCAAGATGGGTCGATACTCTTC
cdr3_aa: CASSQDGSILF

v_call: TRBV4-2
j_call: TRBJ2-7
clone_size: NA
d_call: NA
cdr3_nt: TGTGCCAGCAGCCAATTCCAGGGGGGGGCCCGCTCCTACGAGCAGTACTTC
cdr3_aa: CASSQFQGGARSYEQYF

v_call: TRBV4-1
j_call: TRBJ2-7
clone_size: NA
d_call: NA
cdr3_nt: TGCGCCAGCAGCCAAGCCCAAGGGAGTAGTAGTTACGAGCAGTACTTC
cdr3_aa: CASSQAQGSSSYEQYF

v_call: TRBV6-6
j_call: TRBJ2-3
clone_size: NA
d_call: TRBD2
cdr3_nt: TGTGCCAGCAGTTACCTTAGCGGGGTCAGCACAGATACGCAGTATTTT
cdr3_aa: CASSYLSGVSTDTQYF

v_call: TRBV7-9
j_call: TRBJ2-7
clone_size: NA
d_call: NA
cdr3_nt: TGTGCCAGCAGCTTAGGGTGGTCCTACGAGCAGTACTTC
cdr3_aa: CASSLGWSYEQYF

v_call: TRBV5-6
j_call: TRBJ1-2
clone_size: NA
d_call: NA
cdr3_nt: TGTGCCAGCAGAACGGCCCGAATGGACTATGGCTACACCTTC
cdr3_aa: CASRTARMDYGYTF

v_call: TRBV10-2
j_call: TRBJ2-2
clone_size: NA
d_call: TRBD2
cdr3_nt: TGCGCCAGCAGTGATGAGACTAGCGGGAGGAAAGCCGGGGAGCTGTTTTTT
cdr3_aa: CASSDETSGRKAGELFF

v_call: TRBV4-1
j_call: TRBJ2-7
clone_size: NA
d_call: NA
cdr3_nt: TGCGCCAGCAGCCAAGGGTCATGGTCTCCCGACTACGAGCAGTACTTC
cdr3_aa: CASSQGSWSPDYEQYF

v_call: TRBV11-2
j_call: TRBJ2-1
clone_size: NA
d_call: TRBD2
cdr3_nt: TGTGCCAGCAGCTTATCGGCTAGCGGGACATCGGAGTTCTTC
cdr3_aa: CASSLSASGTSEFF

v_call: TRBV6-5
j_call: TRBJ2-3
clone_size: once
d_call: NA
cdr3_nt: TGTGCCAGCAGTTACTGGGCAGGGGTTCCAGATACGCAGTATTTT
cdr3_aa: CASSYWAGVPDTQYF

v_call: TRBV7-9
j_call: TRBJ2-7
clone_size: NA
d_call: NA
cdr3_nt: TGTGCCAGCAGCTCCCCCGATGACTACGAGCAGTACTTC
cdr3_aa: CASSSPDDYEQYF

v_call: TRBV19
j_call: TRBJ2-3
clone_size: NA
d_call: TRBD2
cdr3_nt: TGTGCCAGTAGCCCCCAAAGCGGGATAACAGATACGCAGTATTTT
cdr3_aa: CASSPQSGITDTQYF

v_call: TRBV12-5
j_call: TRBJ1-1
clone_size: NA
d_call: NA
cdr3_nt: TGTGCTAGTGGTTTGTCGATGGCTGAAGCTTTCTTT
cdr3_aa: CASGLSMAEAFF

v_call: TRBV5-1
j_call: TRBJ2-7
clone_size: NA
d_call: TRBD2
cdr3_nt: TGCGCCAGCAGCCCGGAGAGGGAGGGAAACGAGCAGTACTTC
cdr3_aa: CASSPEREGNEQYF

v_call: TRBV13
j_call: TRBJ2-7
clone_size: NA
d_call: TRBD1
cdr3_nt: TGTGCCAGCAGCTTAGGCCGACAGGGAGACGACGAGCAGTACTTC
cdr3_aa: CASSLGRQGDDEQYF

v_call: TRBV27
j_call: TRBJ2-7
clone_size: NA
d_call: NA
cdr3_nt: TGTGCCAGCAGTGCCTCAGGGGACGCCCTATCCTACGAGCAGTACTTC
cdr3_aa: CASSASGDALSYEQYF

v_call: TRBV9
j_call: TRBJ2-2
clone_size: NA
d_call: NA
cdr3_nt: TGTGCCAGCAGCCCCTGGGGGGACTCCTACACCGGGGAGCTGTTTTTT
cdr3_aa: CASSPWGDSYTGELFF

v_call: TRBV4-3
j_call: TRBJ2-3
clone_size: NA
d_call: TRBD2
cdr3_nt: TGCGCCAGCAGCCAAAGCCTGGCGGGAGGAGATACGCAGTATTTT
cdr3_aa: CASSQSLAGGDTQYF

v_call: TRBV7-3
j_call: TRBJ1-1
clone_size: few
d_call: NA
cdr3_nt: TGTGCCAGCAGCCAAGGACTGATCATGAACACTGAAGCTTTCTTT
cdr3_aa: CASSQGLIMNTEAFF

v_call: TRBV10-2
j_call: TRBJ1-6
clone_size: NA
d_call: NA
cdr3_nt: TGCGCCAGCACGGGCAGCATTAATTCACCCCTCCACTTT
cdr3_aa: CASTGSINSPLHF

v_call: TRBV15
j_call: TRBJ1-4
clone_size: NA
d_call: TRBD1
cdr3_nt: TGTGCCACCAGCGAGGACAGGGGGGATGAAAAACTGTTTTTT
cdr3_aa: CATSEDRGDEKLFF

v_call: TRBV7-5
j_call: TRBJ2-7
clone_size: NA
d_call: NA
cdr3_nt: TGTGCCAGAGGGCCGTTCACAACCTACGAGCAGTACTTC
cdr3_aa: CARGPFTTYEQYF

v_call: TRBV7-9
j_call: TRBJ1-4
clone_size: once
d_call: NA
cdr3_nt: TGTGCCAGCAGCGTAACAGGGATTTGGGAAAAACTGTTTTTT
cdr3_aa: CASSVTGIWEKLFF

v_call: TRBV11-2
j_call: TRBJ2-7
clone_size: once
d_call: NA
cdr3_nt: TGTGCCAGCAGCTTAGATTTCACAGGCCTCTCCTACGAGCAGTACTTC
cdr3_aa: CASSLDFTGLSYEQYF

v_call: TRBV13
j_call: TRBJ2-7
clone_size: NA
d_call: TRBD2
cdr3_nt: TGTGCCAGCAGCCGGGGACTAGCGGTCTACGAGCAGTACTTC
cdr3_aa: CASSRGLAVYEQYF

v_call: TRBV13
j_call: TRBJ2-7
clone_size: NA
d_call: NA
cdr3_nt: TGTGCCAGCAGCTTAGATGGGGGAGGAACCTACGAGCAGTACTTC
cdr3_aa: CASSLDGGGTYEQYF

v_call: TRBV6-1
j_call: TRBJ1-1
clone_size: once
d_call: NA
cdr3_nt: TGTGCCAGCAGTGAAGTCGCTACTGAAGCTTTCTTT
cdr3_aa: CASSEVATEAFF

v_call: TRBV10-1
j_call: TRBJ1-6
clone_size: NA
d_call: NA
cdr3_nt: TGCGCCAGCAGTGAAATGGGGGGCTCACCCCTCCACTTT
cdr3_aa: CASSEMGGSPLHF

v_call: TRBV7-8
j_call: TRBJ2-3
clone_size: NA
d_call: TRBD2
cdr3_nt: TGTGCCAGCAGCCCGATGGCCGCGGGGGGGGGAGATACGCAGTATTTT
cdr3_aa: CASSPMAAGGGDTQYF

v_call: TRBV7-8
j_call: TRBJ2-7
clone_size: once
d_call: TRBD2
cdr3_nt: TGTGCCAGCAGCCCCCGACTAGCGGGGAGCTCCTACGAGCAGTACTTC
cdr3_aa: CASSPRLAGSSYEQYF

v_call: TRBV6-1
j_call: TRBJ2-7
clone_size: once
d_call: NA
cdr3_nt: TGTGCCAGCAGTGGTAGGCTGGGGGGGGCCACGGGAAACGAGCAGTACTTC
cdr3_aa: CASSGRLGGATGNEQYF

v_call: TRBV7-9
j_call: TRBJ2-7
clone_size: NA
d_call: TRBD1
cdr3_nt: TGTGCCAGCAGCCCACGTGCCGGGACAGGCACCTACGAGCAGTACTTC
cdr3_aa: CASSPRAGTGTYEQYF

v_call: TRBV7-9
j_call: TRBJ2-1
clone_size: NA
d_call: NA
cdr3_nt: TGTGCCAGCAGCTTAGGGGAGAATGAGCAGTTCTTC
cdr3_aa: CASSLGENEQFF

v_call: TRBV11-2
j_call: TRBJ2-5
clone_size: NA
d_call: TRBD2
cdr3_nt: TGTGCCAGCAGCCTATCAGCGGGGGGGCTATATGAGACCCAGTACTTC
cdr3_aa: CASSLSAGGLYETQYF

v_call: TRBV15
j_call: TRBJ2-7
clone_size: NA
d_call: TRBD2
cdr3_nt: TGTGCCACCAGCAGAGAAGCGGGACCATCCTACGAGCAGTACTTC
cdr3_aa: CATSREAGPSYEQYF

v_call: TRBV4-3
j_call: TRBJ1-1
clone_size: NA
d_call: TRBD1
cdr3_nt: TGCGCCAGCAGCCGGACAGGGAACACTGAAGCTTTCTTT
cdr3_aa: CASSRTGNTEAFF

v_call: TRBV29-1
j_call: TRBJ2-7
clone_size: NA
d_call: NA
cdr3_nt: TGCAGCGTTGCCTCCAACTCCTACGAGCAGTACTTC
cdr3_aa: CSVASNSYEQYF

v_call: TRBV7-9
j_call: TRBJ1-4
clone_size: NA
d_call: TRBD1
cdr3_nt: TGTGCCAGCAGCTCTCTAGGACAGGGAACTGAAAAACTGTTTTTT
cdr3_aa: CASSSLGQGTEKLFF

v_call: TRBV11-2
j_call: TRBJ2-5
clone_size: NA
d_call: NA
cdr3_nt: TGTGCCAGCAGCTTAGATAGAGAGACCCAGTACTTC
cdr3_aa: CASSLDRETQYF

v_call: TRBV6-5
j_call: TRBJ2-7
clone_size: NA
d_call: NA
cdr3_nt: TGTGCCAGCAGGGAAGAGACAGGCTACGAGCAGTACTTC
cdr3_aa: CASREETGYEQYF

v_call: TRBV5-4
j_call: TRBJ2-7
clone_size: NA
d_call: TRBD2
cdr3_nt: TGTGCCAGCAGCTATACTAGCGGGAGCTTAAGCGAGCAGTACTTC
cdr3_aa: CASSYTSGSLSEQYF

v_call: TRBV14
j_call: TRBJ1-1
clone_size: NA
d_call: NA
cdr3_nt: TGTGCCAGCAGCCATCTCTCCTCGAACACTGAAGCTTTCTTT
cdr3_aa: CASSHLSSNTEAFF

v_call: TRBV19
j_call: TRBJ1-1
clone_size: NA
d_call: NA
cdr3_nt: TGTGCCACCCGGGACCCCTACACTGAAGCTTTCTTT
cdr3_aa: CATRDPYTEAFF

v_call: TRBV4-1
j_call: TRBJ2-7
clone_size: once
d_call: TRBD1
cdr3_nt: TGCGCCAGCAGCCTAGGACAGGGGGCAAAAAACGAGCAGTACTTC
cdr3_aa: CASSLGQGAKNEQYF

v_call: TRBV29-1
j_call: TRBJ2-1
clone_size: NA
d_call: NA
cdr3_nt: TGCAGCGTGGAGACCGGGACAGGGAGCTATAGCGGGGATTACAATGAGCAGTTCTTC
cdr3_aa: CSVETGTGSYSGDYNEQFF

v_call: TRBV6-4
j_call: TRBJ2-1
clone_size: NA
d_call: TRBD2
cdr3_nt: TGTGCCAGCAGCGAATCGGGACTAGCGGGGGGGCTGACCTACAATGAGCAGTTCTTC
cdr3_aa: CASSESGLAGGLTYNEQFF